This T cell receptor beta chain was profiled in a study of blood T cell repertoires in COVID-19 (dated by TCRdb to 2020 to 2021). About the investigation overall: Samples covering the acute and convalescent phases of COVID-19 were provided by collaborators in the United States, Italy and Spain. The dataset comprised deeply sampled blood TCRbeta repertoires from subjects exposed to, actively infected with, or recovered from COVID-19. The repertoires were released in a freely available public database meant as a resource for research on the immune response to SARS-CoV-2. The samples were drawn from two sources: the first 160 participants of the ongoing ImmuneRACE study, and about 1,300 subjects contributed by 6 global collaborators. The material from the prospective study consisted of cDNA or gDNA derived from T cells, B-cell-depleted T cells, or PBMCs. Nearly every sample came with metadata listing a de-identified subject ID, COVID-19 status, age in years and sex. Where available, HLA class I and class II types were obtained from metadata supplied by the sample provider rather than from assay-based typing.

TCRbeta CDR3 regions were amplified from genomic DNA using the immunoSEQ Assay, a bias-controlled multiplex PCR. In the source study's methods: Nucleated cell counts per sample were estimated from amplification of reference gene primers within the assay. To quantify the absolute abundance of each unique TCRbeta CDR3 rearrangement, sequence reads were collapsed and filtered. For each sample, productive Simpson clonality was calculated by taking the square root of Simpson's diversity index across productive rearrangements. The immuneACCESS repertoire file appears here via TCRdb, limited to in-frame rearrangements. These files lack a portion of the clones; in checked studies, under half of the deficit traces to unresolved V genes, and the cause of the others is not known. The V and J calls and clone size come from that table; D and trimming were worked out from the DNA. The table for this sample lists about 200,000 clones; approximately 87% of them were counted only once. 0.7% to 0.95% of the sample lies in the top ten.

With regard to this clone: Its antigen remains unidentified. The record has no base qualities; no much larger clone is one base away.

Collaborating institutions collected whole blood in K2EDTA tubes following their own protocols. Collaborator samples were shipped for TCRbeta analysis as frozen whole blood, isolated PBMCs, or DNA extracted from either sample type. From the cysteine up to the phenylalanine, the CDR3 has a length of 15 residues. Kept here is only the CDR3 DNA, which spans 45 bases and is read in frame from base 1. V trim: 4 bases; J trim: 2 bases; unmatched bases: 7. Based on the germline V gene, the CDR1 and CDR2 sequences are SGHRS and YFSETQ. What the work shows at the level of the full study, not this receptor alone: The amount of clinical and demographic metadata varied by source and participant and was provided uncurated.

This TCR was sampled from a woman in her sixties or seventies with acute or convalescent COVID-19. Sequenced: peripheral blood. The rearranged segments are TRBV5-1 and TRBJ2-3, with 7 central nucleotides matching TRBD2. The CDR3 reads CASSHTSVLTDTQYF. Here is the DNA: TGCGCCAGCAGCCACACTAGCGTTCTCACAGATACGCAGTATTTT.